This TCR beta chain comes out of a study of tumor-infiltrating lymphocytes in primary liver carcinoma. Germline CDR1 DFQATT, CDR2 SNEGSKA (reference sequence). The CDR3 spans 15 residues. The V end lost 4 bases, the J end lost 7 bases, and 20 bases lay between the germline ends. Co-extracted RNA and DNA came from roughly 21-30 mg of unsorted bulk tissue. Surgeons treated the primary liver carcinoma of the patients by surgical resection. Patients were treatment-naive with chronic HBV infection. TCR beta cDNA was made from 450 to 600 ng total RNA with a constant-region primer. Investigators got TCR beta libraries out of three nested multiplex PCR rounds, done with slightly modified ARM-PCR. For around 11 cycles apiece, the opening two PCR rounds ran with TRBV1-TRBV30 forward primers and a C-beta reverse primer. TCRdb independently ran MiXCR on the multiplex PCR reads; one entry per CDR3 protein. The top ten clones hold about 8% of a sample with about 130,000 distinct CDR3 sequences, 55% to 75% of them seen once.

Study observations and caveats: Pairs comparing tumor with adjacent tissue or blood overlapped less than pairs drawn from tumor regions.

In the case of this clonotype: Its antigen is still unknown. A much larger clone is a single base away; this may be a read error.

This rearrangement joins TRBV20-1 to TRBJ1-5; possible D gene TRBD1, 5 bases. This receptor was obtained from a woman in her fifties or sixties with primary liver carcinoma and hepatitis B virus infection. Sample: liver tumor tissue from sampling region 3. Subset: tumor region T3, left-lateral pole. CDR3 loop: CSANTGFGGWQPQHF. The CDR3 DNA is TGCAGTGCTAATACAGGCTTTGGGGGATGGCAGCCCCAGCATTTT.